This T cell receptor (beta chain) was identified in a study of tumor-infiltrating lymphocytes in primary liver carcinoma. Constant-region priming of roughly 0.45 ug total RNA yielded TCR beta cDNA. Generation of the TCR beta libraries relied on three nested multiplex PCR rounds using slightly modified ARM-PCR. PCR rounds one and two used TRBV1-TRBV30 forward primers with a C-beta reverse primer for around 9 cycles each. TCRdb re-analysed the multiplex PCR reads in MiXCR, keeping a single row per CDR3 protein. This repertoire shows tens of thousands of distinct CDR3 sequences, 60% to 75% found once; its top ten account for around 19%. Study conclusions and caveats: Blood's top-250-clone fraction was significantly lower than that of tumors (p = 0.039).

Points on this clonotype: The antigen is undetermined. Given a much more abundant clone one base away, this may be a read error.

From unsorted bulk tissue weighing roughly 18-31 mg, DNA and RNA were co-extracted. Every tumor sample held more than 85% viable tumor cells. The CDR3 loop spans 13 amino acids. Germline-derived CDR1 and CDR2 are SEHNR and FQNEAQ (reference sequence). V gave up 1 base and J gave up 5 bases, with 7 bases separating them. This rearrangement joins TRBV7-9 to TRBJ2-3; D is undetermined. Sequencing input: liver tumor tissue from sampling region 1. This sample's subset: tumor region T1, superior pole. The TCR was taken from a man aged 40-55 years with primary liver carcinoma and hepatitis B virus infection. This CDR3 reads CASSLGREDTQYF. DNA for the CDR3: TGTGCCAGCAGCTTAGGGAGAGAAGATACGCAGTATTTT. Drawing the rest from reference TRBV7-9 and TRBJ2-3, the complete variable domain is DTGVSQNPRHKITKRGQNVTFRCDPISEHNRLYWYRQTLGQGPEFLTYFQNEAQLEKSRLLSDRFSAERPKGSFSTLEIQRTEQGDSAMYLCASSLGREDTQYFGPGTRLTVL.